This TCR beta chain came from a study of blood T cell repertoires in COVID-19. The wider study: Collection of acute and convalescent COVID-19 samples took place in the United States, Italy and Spain.

Individuals drawn from some 25 US areas were roughly 18 to 95 years old. Cohorts were based on clinical histories the participants reported. Assay: immunoSEQ multiplex PCR; the TCRdb copy retains only in-frame clones and omits some. The sample gives 200,000 to 250,000 clones, about 90% of which show up once; approximately 11% is in the top ten. The sequence derives from a man aged 30 to 45 who had recovered from COVID-19. Specimen: PBMCs or T cells enriched from blood (not recorded which).

The CDR3 region is CASSPDRGAAGKAYNEQFF. The CDR3 DNA is TGTGCCAGCAGCCCGGACCGCGGGGCAGCGGGGAAGGCTTACAATGAGCAGTTCTTC. The V gene is TRBV5-4, the J gene TRBJ2-1, with 7 bases that match TRBD2. With V trimmed by 4 bases and J by 4 bases, 20 bases remained unmatched. Germline-derived CDR1 and CDR2 are SGHNT and YYREEE (reference sequence). The CDR3 is 19 residues long.